Below are 29 T cell receptor beta chains sequenced from a single sample in a study of shared clonotypes between healthy human individuals. Assay used: immunoSEQ multiplex PCR; TCRdb lists only in-frame clones, some missing. This sample yields over a million clones, of which about 77% are seen a single time; around 1.4% belongs to the top ten. Source material: memory CD4+ T cells sorted from blood. The sample's subset: CD45RA-negative fraction. These receptors were collected from a man aged 18-30 years in good health.

Comment on this clone: This same CDR3 is encoded by further DNA sequences in the sample. The chain recombines TRBV14 with TRBJ2-3; no firm D call. The V end lost 1 base, the J end lost 2 bases, and 4 bases lay between the germline ends. The CDR3 has 13 residues. CDR1 SGHDN and CDR2 FVKESK come from the germline V gene. The chain's CDR3 is CASSQGVTDTQYF. The CDR3 DNA follows: TGTGCCAGCAGCCAAGGGGTCACAGATACGCAGTATTTT.

The table lists this clone with a few counts. Possible read error: a much larger clone is one base away. Other DNA sequences within the sample encode an identical CDR3. This chain joins TRBV4-3 and TRBJ2-5; D unresolved. The J call is in doubt because the DNA end fits TRBJ2-7 better. There are 15 residues in the CDR3. Germline loops: CDR1 LGHNA, CDR2 YSLEER. The CDR3 reads CASSQDRAATYEQYF. CDR3 coding DNA: TGCGCCAGCAGCCAAGATCGGGCAGCTACCTACGAGCAGTACTTC.

The chain has TRBV11-1 and TRBJ2-2, with TRBD1 identical over 8 bases. CDR3 length equals 16 residues. Germline-derived CDR1 and CDR2 are SGHAT and FQDESV (reference sequence). With 5 bases clipped from V and 0 bases from J, the junction kept 5 bases outside the gene matches. Here the CDR3 DNA reads TGTGCCAGCAGCCCACGGACAGGGACGAACACCGGGGAGCTGTTTTTT. This encodes CASSPRTGTNTGELFF.

This clone was observed a few times. The genes are TRBV7-2 and TRBJ1-2; 9 bases are shared with TRBD1. The J segment lost 3 bases and the V segment lost 6 bases, leaving 5 bases of the junction unmatched. Germline values: CDR1 SGHTA, CDR2 FQGNSA. The CDR3 contains 14 residues. The CDR3 reads CASSPGTGYYGYTF. CDR3 DNA: TGTGCCAGCAGTCCCGGGACAGGGTACTATGGCTACACCTTC.

The CDR3 here is CASSLSIPPYEQYF. CDR3 sequence (DNA): TGTGCCAGCAGTTTATCTATCCCTCCCTACGAGCAGTACTTC. The rearrangement links TRBV28 to TRBJ2-7; D is ambiguous. There are 14 residues in the CDR3. The germline V and J ends were trimmed by 1 base and 2 bases, with 9 bases remaining between them. The germline V gene encodes CDR1 MDHEN and CDR2 SYDVKM.

Worth noting for this clone: Different DNA sequences within this sample yield the same CDR3. V is TRBV27 and J is TRBJ1-5; D ambiguous. V was cut by 6 bases and J by 4 bases, with 10 bases left in between. Germline-derived CDR1 and CDR2 are MNHEY and SMNVEV (reference sequence). The length of the CDR3 is 13 residues. CDR3 nucleotide sequence: TGTGCCAGCAGCCGCAGCGGAAATCAGCCCCAGCATTTT. This translates into CASSRSGNQPQHF.

V gene TRBV29-1 combines with J gene TRBJ2-2; D is ambiguous. The CDR3 totals 12 residues. Germline V lookup: CDR1 SQVTM, CDR2 ANQGSEA. V was cut by 2 bases and J by 6 bases, with 7 bases left in between. The CDR3 bases are TGCAGCGTTGAAAGAGGCTCCGGGGAGCTGTTTTTT. It codes for CSVERGSGELFF.

A word on this clone: One junction end disagrees with the germline gene, perhaps due to a read error. V gene TRBV30 combines with J gene TRBJ1-3; D might be TRBD1 (6 bases). Germline V CDR1 and CDR2: GTSNPN, SVGIG (reference sequence). The CDR3 consists of 11 residues. The chain's CDR3 is CAWSSVDRPHF. The CDR3 DNA reads TGTGCCTGGAGCTCAGTGGACAGACCACATTTT.

The chain couples TRBV5-1 to TRBJ1-3; possibly TRBD1 for D (5 bases). Trimming cost V 4 bases and J 3 bases, with 17 bases left between them. Germline-derived CDR1 and CDR2 are SGHRS and YFSETQ. The CDR3 runs to 16 residues. The CDR3 reads CASSRTGAESGNTIYF. The CDR3, as DNA: TGCGCCAGCAGCCGAACCGGGGCCGAGAGTGGAAACACCATATATTTT.

This clone has just a few counts. A junction boundary mismatches the germline segment, possibly from a read error. This specimen includes other DNA sequences encoding the same CDR3. The CDR3 loop reads CASSPQGARTEAFF. The DNA of the CDR3 is TGTGCCAGCTCTCCACAGGGGGCGAGGACTGAAGCTTTCTTT. The V call is TRBV18, the J call TRBJ1-1, with 9 bases that match TRBD1. Germline V gene data show CDR1 as KGHSH and CDR2 as LQKENI. This CDR3 contains 14 residues. Filled out from reference TRBV18 and TRBJ1-1, the complete variable domain reads NAGVMQNPRHLVRRRGQEARLRCSPMKGHSHVYWYRQLPEEGLKFMVYLQKENIIDESGMPKERFSAEFPKEGPSILRIQQVVRGDSAAYFCASSPQGARTEAFFGQGTRLTVV.

The rearrangement uses TRBV11-2 and TRBJ1-3; D is unresolved. Germline values: CDR1 SGHAT, CDR2 FQNNGV. V shed 1 base and J shed 2 bases, with 9 bases lying between them. This CDR3 contains 15 residues. Here the CDR3 DNA reads TGTGCCAGCAGCTTAGTTGGCCTGGCTGGAAACACCATATATTTT. It encodes CASSLVGLAGNTIYF.

This chain links TRBV19 with TRBJ1-1; TRBD1 matches 8 bases. Germline V gene data show CDR1 as LNHDA and CDR2 as SQIVND (reference sequence). The CDR3 totals 15 residues. After removal of 5 bases from V and 4 bases from J, the junction contained 9 bases not matched to a gene. DNA for the CDR3: TGTGCCAGTAGTTCCTCGACAGGGGTTGGCACTGAAGCTTTCTTT. It encodes CASSSSTGVGTEAFF.

As concerns this clone: Other DNA sequences of this sample code for an identical CDR3. This chain joins TRBV5-1 and TRBJ2-3; TRBD2 is a possible D gene (6 bases). The CDR3 is 15 residues long. V lost 0 bases, J lost 2 bases, and 10 bases lay in between. The germline gives CDR1 SGHRS, CDR2 YFSETQ. CDR3 sequence reads: CASSLGQGLTDTQYF. As DNA, the CDR3 is TGCGCCAGCAGCTTGGGTCAGGGACTCACAGATACGCAGTATTTT.

Notes on this clone: Other DNA sequences within the sample encode an identical CDR3. CDR3 protein: CASSQGTSGYNEQFF. The CDR3 DNA follows: TGCGCCAGCAGCCAAGGGACTAGCGGTTACAATGAGCAGTTCTTC. This rearrangement joins TRBV4-3 to TRBJ2-1; 10 positions match TRBD2. Trimming removed 1 base from V and 4 bases from J; junction bases left unmatched: 1. Germline V gene sequence: CDR1 LGHNA, CDR2 YSLEER. The CDR3 loop spans 15 amino acids.

V and J are TRBV6-5 and TRBJ1-6; D call uncertain. The CDR3 runs to 15 residues. V was cut by 4 bases and J by 10 bases, with 17 bases left in between. Germline CDR1 is MNHEY and CDR2 is SVGAGI. CDR3 DNA: TGTGCCAGCAGTTTCCCCGTTTCAGAGTGGTCACCCCTCCACTTT. Translating gives CASSFPVSEWSPLHF.

The V and J genes are TRBV6-1 and TRBJ2-1; 9 bases align to TRBD1. The CDR3 length is 14 residues. Germline assignment: CDR1 MNHNS and CDR2 SASEGT. The ends lost 6 bases at V and 8 bases at J; junction bases unmatched: 8. The CDR3 loop reads CASSPGQGVHEQFF. Here the CDR3 DNA reads TGTGCCAGCAGCCCGGGACAGGGTGTACATGAGCAGTTCTTC.

V gene TRBV5-1 combines with J gene TRBJ2-2; 10 nucleotides align to TRBD2. The CDR3 runs 16 residues. V was clipped by 2 bases and J by 4 bases; unmatched bases: 5. The V gene's germline CDR1 is SGHRS and CDR2 YFSETQ. Written as DNA, the CDR3 is TGCGCCAGCAGCTTAAGGACTAGCGGAGCCACCGGGGAGCTGTTTTTT. Protein product: CASSLRTSGATGELFF.

The rearrangement uses TRBV2 and TRBJ2-1, with 7 bases lining up with TRBD1. Per germline, CDR1 SNHLY and CDR2 FYNNEI. V lost 6 bases, J lost 8 bases, and 13 bases stayed unmatched. This CDR3 region has 15 residues. The chain's CDR3 is CASSYRGAPGDEQFF. The CDR3 nucleotides are TGTGCCAGCAGCTACAGGGGCGCCCCCGGTGATGAGCAGTTCTTC. Full variable domain (rest looked up from reference TRBV2 and TRBJ2-1): EPEVTQTPSHQVTQMGQEVILRCVPISNHLYFYWYRQILGQKVEFLVSFYNNEISEKSEIFDDQFSVERPDGSNFTLKIRSTKLEDSAMYFCASSYRGAPGDEQFFGPGTRLTVL.

In this sample, this clone turned up once. The chain employs TRBV30 and TRBJ2-7; D is possibly TRBD1 (6 bases). Germline V gives CDR1 GTSNPN, CDR2 SVGIG (reference sequence). This CDR3 is built from 13 residues. V dropped 4 bases and J dropped 2 bases, with 12 bases sitting between them. The CDR3 bases are TGTGCCTGGACCCTAGGGGGTACCTACGAGCAGTACTTC. Translating it yields CAWTLGGTYEQYF.

This clone occurred a few times. The chain uses TRBV7-2 and TRBJ2-7, with 11 bases fitting TRBD2. V trimming: 4 bases; J trimming: 12 bases; junction bases outside the gene matches: 8. The CDR3 is made up of 13 amino acids. Germline V gene lookup returns CDR1 SGHTA and CDR2 FQGNSA. The CDR3 DNA follows: TGTGCCAGCAGCTGGGGACTAGCGGAGAGGTGGTACTTC. Translated: CASSWGLAERWYF.

J is TRBJ2-6 and V is TRBV7-8; TRBD1 matches 8 bases. Germline V gene data show CDR1 as SGHVS and CDR2 as FQNEAQ. This CDR3 has 22 residues. The trim removed 1 base at V and 3 bases at J, leaving 20 bases unmatched. The CDR3 DNA reads TGTGCCAGCAGCTTAGTTCGTGTTCTAACTGGTGCAGGGGGCCGTGGGGCCAACGTCCTGACTTTC. Its translation: CASSLVRVLTGAGGRGANVLTF.

The chain is built from TRBV19 and TRBJ2-2; TRBD2 matches at 8 bases. Looked up from germline, CDR1 is LNHDA and CDR2 is SQIVND (reference sequence). The ends lost 4 bases at V and 2 bases at J; junction bases unmatched: 3. The CDR3 is 15 residues long. In nucleotides, the CDR3 is TGTGCCAGTAGTAACGGGGGGGCCAACACCGGGGAGCTGTTTTTT. Its protein is CASSNGGANTGELFF.

V usage is TRBV19 and J usage is TRBJ2-7; 10 nucleotides line up with TRBD1. CDR1 is LNHDA, CDR2 SQIVND, per germline (reference sequence). The length of the CDR3 is 14 residues. Trimming removed 4 bases from V and 2 bases from J; junction bases left unmatched: 2. The CDR3 region is CASSRDRGPYEQYF. The CDR3 region has the DNA TGTGCCAGTAGTAGGGACAGGGGTCCCTACGAGCAGTACTTC.

Here the CDR3 DNA reads TGTGCCAGCAGAAGAGGCAGACCGAGCACAGATACGCAGTATTTT. This codes for CASRRGRPSTDTQYF. This chain joins TRBV7-2 and TRBJ2-3; D is ambiguous. The CDR3 runs 15 residues. Germline V gene data show CDR1 as SGHTA and CDR2 as FQGNSA. The V and J ends lost 6 bases and 0 bases respectively, with 13 bases between them.

The rearrangement links TRBV18 to TRBJ2-5; 7 nucleotides agree with TRBD2. The CDR3 covers 14 residues. Germline CDR1 KGHSH, CDR2 LQKENI. With 3 bases clipped from V and 3 bases from J, the junction kept 4 bases outside the gene matches. CDR3 residues: CASSPRGTEETQYF. The CDR3 bases are TGTGCCAGCTCACCGCGGGGGACGGAAGAGACCCAGTACTTC.

The chain combines TRBV7-2 with TRBJ1-5; TRBD1 matches 11 bases. CDR3 length: 14 amino acids. The J segment lost 7 bases and the V segment lost 5 bases, leaving 4 bases of the junction unmatched. Looked up from germline, CDR1 is SGHTA and CDR2 is FQGNSA. The CDR3 DNA is TGTGCCAGCAGCCCCGGACAGGGGGCGCAGCCCCAGCATTTT. It translates to CASSPGQGAQPQHF.

This chain uses TRBV11-2 with TRBJ2-5; D might be TRBD1 or TRBD2, each matching 5 bases. The CDR3 is 13 residues long. Trimming stripped 2 bases from V and 5 bases from J, with 9 bases between. Germline loops: CDR1 SGHAT, CDR2 FQNNGV. The CDR3 nucleotides read TGTGCCAGCAGCTTAACGGGGACGGAGACCCAGTACTTC. This translates into CASSLTGTETQYF.

J is TRBJ2-7 and V is TRBV11-2; 11 bases line up with TRBD2. Trimming took 1 base from V and 7 from J; bases not matched to a gene: 6. Germline assignment: CDR1 SGHAT and CDR2 FQNNGV. CDR3 length: 15 amino acids. For the CDR3, the DNA is TGTGCCAGCAGCTTAGGTCTAGCGGGAGGCAGGGAGCAGTACTTC. This encodes CASSLGLAGGREQYF. The full variable domain, with the rest looked up from reference TRBV11-2 and TRBJ2-7, is EAGVAQSPRYKIIEKRQSVAFWCNPISGHATLYWYQQILGQGPKLLIQFQNNGVVDDSQLPKDRFSAERLKGVDSTLKIQPAKLEDSAVYLCASSLGLAGGREQYFGPGTRLTVT.

The J gene is TRBJ2-3, the V gene TRBV5-1, with 11 bases matching TRBD2. Germline V lookup: CDR1 SGHRS, CDR2 YFSETQ. The CDR3 length is 16 residues. V was clipped by 0 bases and J by 8 bases; unmatched bases: 8. The CDR3 DNA follows: TGCGCCAGCAGCTTGGACACTAGCGGGAGCTCAGGTACGCAGTATTTT. It is translated as CASSLDTSGSSGTQYF.